These T cell receptor beta chains were read from a single sample in a study of blood T cells in healthy people across ages. TCRdb passed the 5' RACE reads through MiXCR, listing each CDR3 protein once. The profile shows about 640,000 distinct CDR3 sequences, 25% to 30% of them singletons. The sample comprised blood. These TCRs come from a woman of 80 years or more in good health. The CDR3 runs from the conserved cysteine through the conserved F or W. Fields, in order: D gene, clone size, V gene, J gene, CDR3 length, CDR3 protein, CDR3 DNA. A D gene is named only where the DNA matches it firmly. For some rows the clone size is stated as once, few or many, or as a class when expanded; others skip it.

.	.	TRBV29-1	TRBJ2-5	14	CSVKRLVSQETQYF	TGCAGCGTTAAACGACTAGTTTCACAGGAGACCCAGTACTTC
.	.	TRBV3-1	TRBJ1-1	14	CASSQKGRNTEAFF	TGTGCCAGCAGCCAGAAAGGCCGGAACACTGAAGCTTTCTTT
TRBD1	.	TRBV10-3	TRBJ2-5	12	CATTDREETQYF	TGTGCCACCACAGACAGGGAAGAGACCCAGTACTTC
TRBD1	.	TRBV6-6	TRBJ2-5	14	CANRLPGQQETQYF	TGTGCCAACAGACTGCCGGGACAGCAAGAGACCCAGTACTTC
.	many	TRBV7-9	TRBJ2-7	13	CASSTGLGYEQYF	TGTGCCAGCAGCACAGGGCTGGGCTACGAGCAGTACTTC
.	many	TRBV5-1	TRBJ1-2	13	CASSLSGGSGYTF	TGCGCCAGCAGCTTGTCGGGGGGAAGTGGCTACACCTTC
TRBD2	.	TRBV2	TRBJ2-2	16	CASSERRGGGTGELFF	TGTGCCAGCAGTGAGCGGCGGGGGGGCGGCACCGGGGAGCTGTTTTTT
.	many	TRBV6-2/TRBV6-3	TRBJ1-1	11	CASSWGPGAFF	TGTGCCAGCAGTTGGGGACCAGGAGCTTTCTTT
TRBD2	.	TRBV4-3	TRBJ2-1	17	CASNQDTAGGIYNEQFF	TGCGCCAGCAACCAAGATACAGCGGGAGGGATTTACAATGAGCAGTTCTTC
TRBD2	many	TRBV5-1	TRBJ2-5	15	CASSLLLAGKETQYF	TGCGCCAGCAGCTTGCTACTAGCGGGGAAAGAGACCCAGTACTTC
.	many	TRBV3-1	TRBJ2-1	13	CASSQAGGNEQFF	TGTGCCAGCAGCCAAGCTGGGGGCAATGAGCAGTTCTTC
.	.	TRBV7-2	TRBJ1-5	14	CASSHPGGNQPQHF	TGTGCCAGCAGCCATCCGGGCGGGAACCAGCCCCAGCATTTT
.	.	TRBV9	TRBJ1-2	15	CASSVGTASSHGCTF	TGTGCCAGCAGCGTAGGGACAGCGTCCAGTCATGGCTGCACCTTC
.	many	TRBV27	TRBJ1-2	14	CASSQTGPRGRYTF	TGTGCCAGCAGCCAGACAGGCCCTCGAGGACGCTACACCTTC
.	many	TRBV5-1	TRBJ2-7	18	CASSLFLLGAGSSYEQYF	TGCGCCAGCAGCTTGTTCCTCTTGGGGGCAGGGAGCTCCTACGAGCAGTACTTC
TRBD2	many	TRBV7-3	TRBJ2-1	15	CASSPGTSRQSEQFF	TGTGCCAGCAGCCCTGGGACTAGTAGGCAAAGTGAGCAGTTCTTC
.	many	TRBV30	TRBJ2-1	13	CAWSGGLASEQFF	TGTGCCTGGAGTGGGGGTTTGGCGTCCGAGCAGTTCTTC
.	.	TRBV5-1	TRBJ2-3	15	CASSLAGIDTDTQYF	TGCGCCAGCAGCTTGGCTGGAATAGACACAGATACGCAGTATTTT
.	many	TRBV29-1	TRBJ1-1	13	CSVETGMNTEAFF	TGCAGCGTTGAAACCGGTATGAACACTGAAGCTTTCTTT
.	.	TRBV5-1	TRBJ2-2	15	CASFNPVLNTGELFF	TGCGCCAGTTTTAATCCGGTTCTAAACACCGGGGAGCTGTTTTTT
TRBD1	.	TRBV2	TRBJ2-7	15	CASSRDRWSSYEQYF	TGTGCCAGCAGCAGGGACAGGTGGAGCTCCTACGAGCAGTACTTC
.	.	TRBV20-1	TRBJ2-3	14	CSANTVASTDTQYF	TGCAGTGCTAATACGGTGGCTTCTACGGATACGCAGTATTTT
.	many	TRBV20-1	TRBJ1-6	14	CSARDLGGYSPLHF	TGCAGTGCTAGAGATCTCGGGGGTTATTCACCCCTCCACTTT
.	.	TRBV29-1	TRBJ1-2	12	CSVGDIDYGYTF	TGCAGCGTGGGGGACATCGACTATGGCTACACCTTC
.	.	TRBV7-8	TRBJ1-1	13	CASQRVGGTEAFF	TGTGCCAGCCAACGCGTTGGGGGCACTGAAGCTTTCTTT
.	many	TRBV12-3/TRBV12-4	TRBJ2-1	15	CASSPQGRFYNEQFF	TGTGCCAGCAGTCCTCAGGGTAGGTTTTACAATGAGCAGTTCTTC
TRBD1	many	TRBV4-2	TRBJ1-2	15	CASSQDGQGGDFYTF	TGTGCCAGCAGCCAAGATGGACAGGGAGGTGATTTCTACACCTTC
.	many	TRBV7-9	TRBJ2-6	16	CASSLALGSGANVLTF	TGTGCCAGCAGCTTAGCTTTGGGCTCTGGGGCCAACGTCCTGACTTTC
.	.	TRBV28	TRBJ1-2	13	CASSLSAGYGYTF	TGTGCCAGCAGTTTATCTGCAGGGTATGGCTACACCTTC
TRBD2	many	TRBV7-2	TRBJ2-7	16	CASRLDSGGSPYEQYF	TGTGCCAGCAGACTCGATAGCGGGGGGTCTCCCTACGAGCAGTACTTC
.	many	TRBV7-9	TRBJ2-7	13	CASSSWGEYEQYF	TGTGCCAGCAGCTCGTGGGGGGAGTACGAGCAGTACTTC
.	few	TRBV30	TRBJ1-2	12	CAWSQGNVGYTF	TGTGCCTGGAGTCAGGGGAATGTAGGCTACACCTTC
TRBD1	many	TRBV28	TRBJ2-1	16	CASSLSGRGFYNEQFF	TGTGCCAGCAGTTTATCTGGCAGGGGGTTTTACAATGAGCAGTTCTTC
.	.	TRBV4-1	TRBJ2-1	15	CASSRARKRDNEQFF	TGCGCCAGCAGCCGGGCGCGTAAAAGGGACAATGAGCAGTTCTTC
TRBD2	many	TRBV12-3/TRBV12-4	TRBJ2-3	17	CASSLASGGRRADTQYF	TGTGCCAGCAGTTTAGCTAGCGGGGGACGCAGAGCAGATACGCAGTATTTT
.	.	TRBV9	TRBJ2-2	14	CASSVEWGNGELFF	TGTGCCAGCAGCGTAGAGTGGGGGAACGGGGAGCTGTTTTTT
.	few	TRBV20-1	TRBJ2-2	14	CSASRTENTGELFF	TGCAGTGCTAGTCGGACAGAGAACACCGGGGAGCTGTTTTTT
TRBD2	many	TRBV20-1	TRBJ2-1	16	CSARELAGGIYNEQFF	TGCAGTGCTAGAGAACTAGCGGGGGGAATCTACAATGAGCAGTTCTTC
TRBD1	.	TRBV12-3/TRBV12-4	TRBJ2-2	15	CASSPGQGFTGELFF	TGTGCCAGCAGTCCGGGACAGGGGTTCACCGGGGAGCTGTTTTTT
.	.	TRBV30	TRBJ1-4	12	CAWKGGNEKLFF	TGTGCCTGGAAAGGTGGAAATGAAAAACTGTTTTTT